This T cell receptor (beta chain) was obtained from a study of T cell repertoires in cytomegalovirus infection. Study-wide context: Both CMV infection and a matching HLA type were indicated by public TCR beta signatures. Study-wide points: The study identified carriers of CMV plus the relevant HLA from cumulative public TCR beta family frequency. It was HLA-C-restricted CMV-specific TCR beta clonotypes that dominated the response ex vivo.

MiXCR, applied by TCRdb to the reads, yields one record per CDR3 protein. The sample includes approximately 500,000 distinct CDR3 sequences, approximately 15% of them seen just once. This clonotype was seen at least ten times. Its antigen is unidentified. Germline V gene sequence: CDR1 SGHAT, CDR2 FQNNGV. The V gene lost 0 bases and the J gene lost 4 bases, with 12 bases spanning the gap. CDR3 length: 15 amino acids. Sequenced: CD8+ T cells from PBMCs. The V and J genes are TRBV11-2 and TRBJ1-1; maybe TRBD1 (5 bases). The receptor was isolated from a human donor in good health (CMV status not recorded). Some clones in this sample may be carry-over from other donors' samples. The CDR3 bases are TGTGCCAGCAGCTTAGAATTTGGGGCGGGCACTGAAGCTTTCTTT. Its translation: CASSLEFGAGTEAFF.